A selection of T cell receptor beta chains follows, all from one sample in a study of spatial heterogeneity in lung cancer. TCRdb recomputed calls from the 5' RACE reads with MiXCR, one row per CDR3 protein. Of 8,000 to 9,500 distinct CDR3 sequences listed, 2.5% to 3.5% were seen once; the top ten hold around 15%. The material was lung tumor tissue, obtained at surgery. The origin of the receptors is a male donor with early-stage non-small cell lung cancer. Each CDR3 is given with its conserved first and last residue. The D gene is left open where the match is weak. Some rows have no size entry. The others give once, few or many, or a class for an expanded clone.

j_call | v_call | clone_size | d_call | cdr3_aa | cdr3_nt
TRBJ2-3 | TRBV10-3 | many | TRBD2 | CAISEPRREVGTQYF | TGTGCCATCAGTGAGCCAAGGCGGGAGGTTGGTACGCAGTATTTT
TRBJ2-7 | TRBV19 | many | TRBD2 | CASSWSSGGMRPYEQYF | TGTGCCAGTAGTTGGTCTAGCGGGGGGATGAGACCCTACGAGCAGTACTTC
TRBJ2-7 | TRBV20-1 | many | TRBD1 | CSARPDRASVYEQYF | TGCAGTGCTAGACCTGACAGGGCAAGTGTTTACGAGCAGTACTTC
TRBJ1-5 | TRBV12-3/TRBV12-4 | many | - | CASSSSGSSNQPQHF | TGTGCCAGCAGTTCATCCGGCAGTAGCAATCAGCCCCAGCATTTT
TRBJ2-1 | TRBV5-8 | large | - | CASSLVVGGPPYNEQFF | TGTGCCAGCAGCTTGGTTGTGGGGGGCCCCCCCTACAATGAGCAGTTCTTC
TRBJ2-7 | TRBV10-3 | many | - | CAISVSNSYEQYF | TGTGCCATCAGTGTCAGCAACTCCTACGAGCAGTACTTC
TRBJ2-1 | TRBV7-2 | medium-sized | TRBD2 | CASSLELAGSNEQFF | TGTGCCAGCAGCTTAGAACTAGCGGGGAGTAATGAGCAGTTCTTC
TRBJ2-2 | TRBV19 | many | - | CASRWSELATGELFF | TGTGCCAGTAGATGGAGTGAGTTAGCAACCGGGGAGCTGTTTTTT
TRBJ1-5 | TRBV7-8 | many | - | CASSQQDQPQHF | TGTGCCAGCAGCCAACAGGATCAGCCCCAGCATTTT
TRBJ2-7 | TRBV7-9 | many | - | CASSPGYEQYF | TGTGCCAGCAGCCCGGGCTACGAGCAGTACTTC
TRBJ1-5 | TRBV6-2/TRBV6-3 | medium-sized | - | CASRDPGSQPQHF | TGTGCCAGCAGGGATCCGGGGAGTCAGCCCCAGCATTTT
TRBJ2-1 | TRBV7-8 | medium-sized | TRBD1 | CASSRRDRGSEQFF | TGTGCCAGCAGCCGCAGGGACAGGGGGAGTGAGCAGTTCTTC
TRBJ2-3 | TRBV6-2/TRBV6-3 | large | - | CASSYIGRTSTDTQYF | TGTGCCAGCAGTTACATAGGACGTACTAGCACAGATACGCAGTATTTT
TRBJ1-3 | TRBV28 | many | - | CASTGVGPSGNTIYF | TGTGCCAGCACTGGGGTCGGGCCCTCTGGAAACACCATATATTTT
TRBJ1-6 | TRBV5-1 | medium-sized | - | CASSLGLGDNSPLHF | TGCGCCAGCAGCTTAGGTTTAGGTGATAATTCACCCCTCCACTTT
TRBJ2-2 | TRBV12-3/TRBV12-4 | many | - | CASSPPTTNTGELFF | TGTGCCAGCAGTCCACCTACAACGAACACCGGGGAGCTGTTTTTT
TRBJ2-3 | TRBV12-3/TRBV12-4 | many | - | CASSFFGDTQYF | TGTGCCAGCAGTTTTTTTGGAGATACGCAGTATTTT
TRBJ1-5 | TRBV20-1 | - | TRBD1 | CSASPGQTTGFYQPQHF | TGCAGTGCTAGTCCGGGACAGACCACCGGATTTTATCAGCCCCAGCATTTT
TRBJ2-5 | TRBV7-9 | many | - | CASRIGGGGPSRETQYF | TGTGCCAGCAGAATAGGGGGTGGGGGTCCAAGCCGAGAGACCCAGTACTTC
TRBJ2-1 | TRBV11-3 | medium-sized | - | CASSLNGLGYEQFF | TGTGCCAGCAGCTTAAATGGTCTGGGTTATGAGCAGTTCTTC
TRBJ2-7 | TRBV4-3 | many | TRBD1 | CASSPGQGAYEQYF | TGCGCCAGCAGCCCCGGACAGGGGGCCTACGAGCAGTACTTC
TRBJ1-2 | TRBV12-5 | many | - | CASGLGHYGYTF | TGTGCTAGTGGTTTAGGTCACTATGGCTACACCTTC
TRBJ1-3 | TRBV5-5 | many | - | CASSNRGQGNTIYF | TGTGCCAGCAGCAACCGAGGACAGGGAAACACCATATATTTT